Below, 3 T cell receptor beta chains from the same sample are listed, as sequenced in a study of OX40 agonist ivuxolimab in advanced cancers. Method: immunoSEQ multiplex PCR; TCRdb's copy keeps in-frame clones and lacks some. The sample lists approximately 81,000 clones; approximately 94% were seen once. The input for sequencing was CD4+ or CD8+ T cells sorted from blood, taken in a trial of the OX40 agonist ivuxolimab. Receptor source: an adult with an advanced solid tumor such as melanoma, head and neck, liver or kidney cancer.

This clone was counted only a few times. The chain combines TRBV19 with TRBJ2-7, with no clear D. Germline assignment: CDR1 LNHDA and CDR2 SQIVND (reference sequence). This CDR3 comprises 15 residues. The ends were cut back, 5 bases at V and 9 bases at J, with 23 bases in the middle. In DNA form, the CDR3 reads TGTGCCAGTAGTTCCCCCCGGACGGCCAGTCGCCGGCAGTACTTC. Amino acids: CASSSPRTASRRQYF.

Details on this clone: Other DNA sequences in this sample translate to the same CDR3. V gene TRBV27 combines with J gene TRBJ2-7, with D unclear. The CDR3 is 12 amino acids. CDR1 MNHEY and CDR2 SMNVEV come from the germline V gene (reference sequence). Trimming took 4 bases from V and 0 from J, leaving 4 bases between them. CDR3 nucleotides: TGTGCCAGCAGTTCCAGCTCCTACGAGCAGTACTTC. It is translated as CASSSSSYEQYF.

This chain joins TRBV4-1 and TRBJ2-2; perhaps D is TRBD1 or TRBD2 (5 bases each). Germline CDR1 MGHRA, CDR2 YSYEKL. CDR3 size: 13 residues. The V end lost 4 bases, the J end lost 4 bases, and 7 bases lay between the germline ends. The CDR3, as DNA: TGCGCCAGCAGCCCTGGGGGCACCGGGGAGCTGTTTTTT. It specifies CASSPGGTGELFF.